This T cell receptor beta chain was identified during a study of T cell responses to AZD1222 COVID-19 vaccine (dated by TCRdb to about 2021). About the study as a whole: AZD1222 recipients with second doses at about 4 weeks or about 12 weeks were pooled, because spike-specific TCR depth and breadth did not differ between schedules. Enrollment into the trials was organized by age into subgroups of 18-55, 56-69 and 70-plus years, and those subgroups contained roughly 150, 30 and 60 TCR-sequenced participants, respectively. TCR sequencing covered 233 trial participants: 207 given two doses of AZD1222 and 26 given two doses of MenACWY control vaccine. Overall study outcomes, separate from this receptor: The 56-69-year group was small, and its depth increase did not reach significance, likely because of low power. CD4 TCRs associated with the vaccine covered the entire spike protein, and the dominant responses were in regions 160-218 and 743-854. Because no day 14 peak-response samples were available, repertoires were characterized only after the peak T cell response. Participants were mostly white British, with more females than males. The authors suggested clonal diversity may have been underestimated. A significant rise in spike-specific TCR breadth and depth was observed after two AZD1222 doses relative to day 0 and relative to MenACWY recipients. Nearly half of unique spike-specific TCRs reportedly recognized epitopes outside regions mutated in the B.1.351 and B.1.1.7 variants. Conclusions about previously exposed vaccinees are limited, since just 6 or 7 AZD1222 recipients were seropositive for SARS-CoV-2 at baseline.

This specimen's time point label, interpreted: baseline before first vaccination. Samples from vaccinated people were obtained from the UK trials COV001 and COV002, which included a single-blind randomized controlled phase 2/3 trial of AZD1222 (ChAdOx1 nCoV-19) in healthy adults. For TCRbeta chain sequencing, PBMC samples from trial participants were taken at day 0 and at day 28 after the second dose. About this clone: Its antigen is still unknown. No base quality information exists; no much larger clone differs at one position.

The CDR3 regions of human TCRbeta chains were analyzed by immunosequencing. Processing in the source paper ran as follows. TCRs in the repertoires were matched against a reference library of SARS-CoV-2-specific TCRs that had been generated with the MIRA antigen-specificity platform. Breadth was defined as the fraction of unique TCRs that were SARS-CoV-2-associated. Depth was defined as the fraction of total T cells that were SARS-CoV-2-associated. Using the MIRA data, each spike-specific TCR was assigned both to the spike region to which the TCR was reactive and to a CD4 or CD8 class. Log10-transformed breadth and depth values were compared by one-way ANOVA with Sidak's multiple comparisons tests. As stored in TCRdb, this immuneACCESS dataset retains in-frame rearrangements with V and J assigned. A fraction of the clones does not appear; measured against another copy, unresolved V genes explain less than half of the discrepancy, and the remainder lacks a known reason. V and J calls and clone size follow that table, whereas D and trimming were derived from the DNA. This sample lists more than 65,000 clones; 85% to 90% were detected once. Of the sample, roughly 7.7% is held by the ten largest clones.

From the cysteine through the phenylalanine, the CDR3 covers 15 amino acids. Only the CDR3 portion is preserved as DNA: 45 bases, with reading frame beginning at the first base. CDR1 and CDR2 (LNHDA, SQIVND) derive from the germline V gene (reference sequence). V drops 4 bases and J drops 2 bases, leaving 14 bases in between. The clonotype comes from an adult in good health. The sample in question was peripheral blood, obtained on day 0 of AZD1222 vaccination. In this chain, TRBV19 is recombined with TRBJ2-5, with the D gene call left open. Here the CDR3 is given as CASSTSPQLQETQYF. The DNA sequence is TGTGCCAGTAGTACTTCCCCACAACTTCAAGAGACCCAGTACTTC.